The next 4 T cell receptor beta chains were all read from a single sample in a study of PD-L1 blockade in urothelial cancer. Time point noted: pretreatment peripheral blood. Profiling relied on immunoSEQ multiplex PCR, and the TCRdb table lists in-frame clones only, not all of them. Here the sample spans around 45,000 clones, 80% to 85% being singletons. This sample comprised PBMCs, obtained around atezolizumab (anti-PD-L1) treatment. The receptors here all came from a man aged 45-60 years with urothelial cancer.

This chain joins TRBV11-2 and TRBJ1-2; no clear D. Trimming removed 3 bases at V and 2 bases at J, with 10 bases between. The length of the CDR3 is 14 residues. CDR1 and CDR2 from the germline V gene are SGHAT and FQNNGV. CDR3 residues: CASSFAHQNYGYTF. The CDR3 nucleotides read TGTGCCAGCAGCTTCGCCCACCAGAACTATGGCTACACCTTC.

V is TRBV14 and J is TRBJ2-5; TRBD2 might be the D (6 bases). V gave up 2 bases and J gave up 5 bases, with 15 bases separating them. The CDR3 has 15 amino acids. Germline lookup yields CDR1 SGHDN and CDR2 FVKESK. CDR3 sequence: CASSQLGLAMETQYF. The CDR3 DNA sequence: TGTGCCAGCAGCCAATTAGGGCTAGCGATGGAGACCCAGTACTTC.

The rearrangement links TRBV6-5 to TRBJ2-1, with 8 positions matching TRBD2. V lost 1 base to trimming and J lost 12 bases; unmatched junction nucleotides: 2. The CDR3 sequence is 12 residues long. Germline CDR1 and CDR2: MNHEY and SVGAGI. CDR3 in amino acids: CASSYFGGGQFF. CDR3 nucleotides: TGTGCCAGCAGTTACTTCGGGGGGGGGCAGTTCTTC.

The chain couples TRBV10-1 to TRBJ2-3, with 8 bases that match TRBD2. This CDR3 has 14 residues. Unmatched junction bases numbered 4, after V lost 0 bases and J lost 8 bases. Germline V gives CDR1 WNHNN, CDR2 SYGVQD (reference sequence). In nucleotides, the CDR3 is TGCGCCAGCAGTGAGTCCAGCGGGAGAGCTACGCAGTATTTT. This codes for CASSESSGRATQYF.